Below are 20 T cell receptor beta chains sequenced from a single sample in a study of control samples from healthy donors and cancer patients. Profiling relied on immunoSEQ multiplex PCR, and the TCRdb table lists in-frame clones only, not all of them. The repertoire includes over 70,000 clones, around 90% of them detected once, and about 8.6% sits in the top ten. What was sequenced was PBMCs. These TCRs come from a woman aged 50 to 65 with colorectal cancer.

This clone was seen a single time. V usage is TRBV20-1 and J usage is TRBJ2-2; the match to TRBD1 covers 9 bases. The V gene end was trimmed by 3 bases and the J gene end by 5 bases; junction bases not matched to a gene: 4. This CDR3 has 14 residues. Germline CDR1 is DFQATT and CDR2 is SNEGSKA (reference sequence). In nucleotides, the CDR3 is TGCAGTGCTAGTGGGGACAGGGTAACCGGGGAGCTGTTTTTT. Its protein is CSASGDRVTGELFF.

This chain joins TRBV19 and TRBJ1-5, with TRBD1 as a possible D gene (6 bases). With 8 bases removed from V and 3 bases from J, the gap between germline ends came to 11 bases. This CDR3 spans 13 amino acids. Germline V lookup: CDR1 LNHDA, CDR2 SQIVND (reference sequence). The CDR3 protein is CASSGQFNQPQHF. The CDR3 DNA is TGTGCCAGTTCGGGACAATTCAATCAGCCCCAGCATTTT.

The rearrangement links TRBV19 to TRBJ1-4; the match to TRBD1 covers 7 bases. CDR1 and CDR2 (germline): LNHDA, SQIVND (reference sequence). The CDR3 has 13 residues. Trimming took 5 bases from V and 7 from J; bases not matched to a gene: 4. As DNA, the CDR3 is TGTGCCAGTAGTTCCCGGGACAGTGAAAAACTGTTTTTT. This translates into CASSSRDSEKLFF.

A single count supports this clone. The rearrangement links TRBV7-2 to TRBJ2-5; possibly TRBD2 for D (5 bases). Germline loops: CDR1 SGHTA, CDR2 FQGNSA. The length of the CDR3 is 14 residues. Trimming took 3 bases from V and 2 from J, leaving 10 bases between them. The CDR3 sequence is CASSLGGPQETQYF. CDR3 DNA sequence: TGTGCCAGCAGCTTGGGCGGGCCTCAAGAGACCCAGTACTTC.

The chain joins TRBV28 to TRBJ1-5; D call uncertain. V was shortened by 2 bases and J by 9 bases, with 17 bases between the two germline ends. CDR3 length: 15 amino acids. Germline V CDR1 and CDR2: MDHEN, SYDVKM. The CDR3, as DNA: TGTGCCAGCAGTTTAGGGTGGCAGGCTTCGGGGCCCCAGCATTTT. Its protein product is CASSLGWQASGPQHF.

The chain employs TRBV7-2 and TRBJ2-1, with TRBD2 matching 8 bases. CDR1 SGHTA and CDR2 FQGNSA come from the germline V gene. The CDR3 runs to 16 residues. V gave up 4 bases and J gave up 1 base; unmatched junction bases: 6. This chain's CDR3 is CASSSRPGGSYNEQFF. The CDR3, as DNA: TGTGCCAGCAGCTCCCGCCCGGGGGGGTCCTACAATGAGCAGTTCTTC. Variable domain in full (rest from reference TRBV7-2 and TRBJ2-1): GAGVSQSPSNKVTEKGKDVELRCDPISGHTALYWYRQSLGQGLEFLIYFQGNSAPDKSGLPSDRFSAERTGGSVSTLTIQRTQQEDSAVYLCASSSRPGGSYNEQFFGPGTRLTVL.

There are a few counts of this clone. The CDR3 region is CASSMRRGDTGELFF. The CDR3 DNA is TGTGCCAGCAGTATGCGCAGGGGGGACACCGGGGAGCTGTTTTTT. The chain uses TRBV6-5 and TRBJ2-2; a weak D match, TRBD1 (7 bases). Germline CDR1 reads MNHEY; CDR2 reads SVGAGI. The CDR3 length is 15 residues. V was shortened by 5 bases and J by 3 bases, with 13 bases between the two germline ends.

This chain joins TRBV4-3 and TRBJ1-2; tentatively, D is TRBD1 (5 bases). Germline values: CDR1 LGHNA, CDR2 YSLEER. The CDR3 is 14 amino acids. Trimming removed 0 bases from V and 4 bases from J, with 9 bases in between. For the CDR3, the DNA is TGCGCCAGCAGCCAAGAGAGGGGACGCTATGGCTACACCTTC. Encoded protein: CASSQERGRYGYTF.

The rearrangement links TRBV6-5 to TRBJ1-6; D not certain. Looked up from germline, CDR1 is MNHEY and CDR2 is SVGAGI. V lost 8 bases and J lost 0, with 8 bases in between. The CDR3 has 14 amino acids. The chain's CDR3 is CASQQLSYNSPLHF. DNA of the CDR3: TGTGCCAGCCAACAACTCTCCTATAATTCACCCCTCCACTTT.

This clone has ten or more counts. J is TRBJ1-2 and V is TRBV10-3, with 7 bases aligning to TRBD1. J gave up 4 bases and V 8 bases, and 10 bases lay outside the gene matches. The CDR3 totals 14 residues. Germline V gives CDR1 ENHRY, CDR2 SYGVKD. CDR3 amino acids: CAIFHGGTAYGYTF. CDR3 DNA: TGTGCCATCTTTCATGGTGGGACAGCCTATGGCTACACCTTC.

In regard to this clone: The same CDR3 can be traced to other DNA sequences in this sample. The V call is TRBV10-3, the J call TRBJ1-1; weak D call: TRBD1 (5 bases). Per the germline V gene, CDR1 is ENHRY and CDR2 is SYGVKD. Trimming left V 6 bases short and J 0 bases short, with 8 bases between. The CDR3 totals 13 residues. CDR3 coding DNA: TGTGCCATCAGCGAGACAGTGAACACTGAAGCTTTCTTT. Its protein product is CAISETVNTEAFF.

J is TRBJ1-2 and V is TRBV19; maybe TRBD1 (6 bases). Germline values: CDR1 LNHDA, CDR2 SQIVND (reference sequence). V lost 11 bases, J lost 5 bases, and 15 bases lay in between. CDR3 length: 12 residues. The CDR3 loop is CAPVGGGYGYTF. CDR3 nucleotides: TGTGCCCCAGTAGGGGGGGGTTATGGCTACACCTTC.

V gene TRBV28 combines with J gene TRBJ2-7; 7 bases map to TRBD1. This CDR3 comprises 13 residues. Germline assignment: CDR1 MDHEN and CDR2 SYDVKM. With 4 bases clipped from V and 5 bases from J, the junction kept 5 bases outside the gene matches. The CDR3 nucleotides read TGTGCCAGCAGTTCGGGACAGCAGGACGAGCAGTACGTC. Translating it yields CASSSGQQDEQYV.

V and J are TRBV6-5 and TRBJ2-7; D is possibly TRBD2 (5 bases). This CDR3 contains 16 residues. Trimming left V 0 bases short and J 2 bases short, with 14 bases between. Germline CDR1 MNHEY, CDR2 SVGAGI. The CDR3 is CASSYSRRRQTYEQYV. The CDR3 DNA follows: TGTGCCAGCAGTTACTCCCGGCGGAGGCAAACCTACGAGCAGTACGTC.

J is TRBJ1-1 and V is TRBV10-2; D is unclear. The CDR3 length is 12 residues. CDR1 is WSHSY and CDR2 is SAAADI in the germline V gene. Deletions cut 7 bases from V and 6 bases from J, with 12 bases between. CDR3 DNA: TGCGCCAGCAAACGCCGTGACGCTGAAGCTTTCTTT. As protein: CASKRRDAEAFF.

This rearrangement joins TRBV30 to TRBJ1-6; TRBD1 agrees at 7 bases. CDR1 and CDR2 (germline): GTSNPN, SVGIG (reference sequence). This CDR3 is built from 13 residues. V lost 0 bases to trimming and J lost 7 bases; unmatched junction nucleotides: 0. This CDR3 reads CAWSVQGNSPLHF. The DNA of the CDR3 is TGTGCCTGGAGTGTACAGGGGAATTCACCCCTCCACTTT.

The CDR3 coding sequence is TGTGCCAGCTCACTTGACAGCGGGAACACTGAAGCTTTCTTT. Translation: CASSLDSGNTEAFF. The gene calls are TRBV18 and TRBJ1-1; maybe TRBD1 (5 bases). Trimming removed 4 bases from V and 1 base from J, with 10 bases in between. The V gene's germline CDR1 is KGHSH and CDR2 LQKENI. The CDR3 is 14 amino acids.

The CDR3 spells CASSLAPGRDGELFF. As DNA, the CDR3 is TGCGCCAGCAGCTTGGCGCCAGGGAGAGACGGGGAGCTGTTTTTT. The chain links TRBV5-1 to TRBJ2-2; D is possibly TRBD1 or TRBD2 (5 bases each). Looked up from germline, CDR1 is SGHRS and CDR2 is YFSETQ. The CDR3 contains 15 residues. The V end lost 0 bases, the J end lost 7 bases, and 13 bases lay between the germline ends.

CDR3 DNA: TGCGCCAGCAGCTTCTTTAAAACAGGGAATCCCACTGAAGCTTTCTTT. This codes for CASSFFKTGNPTEAFF. The chain has TRBV5-1 and TRBJ1-1, with D perhaps matching TRBD1 (6 bases). Looked up from germline, CDR1 is SGHRS and CDR2 is YFSETQ. CDR3 length: 16 residues. V was clipped by 2 bases and J by 4 bases, with 18 bases between them.

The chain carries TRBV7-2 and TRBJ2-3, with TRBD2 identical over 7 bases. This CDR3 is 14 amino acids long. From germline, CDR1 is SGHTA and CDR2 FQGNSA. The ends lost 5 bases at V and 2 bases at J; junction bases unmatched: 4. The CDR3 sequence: CASSPRGDTDTQYF. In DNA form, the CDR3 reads TGTGCCAGCAGCCCCCGGGGGGACACAGATACGCAGTATTTT.